This T cell receptor beta chain was recovered during a study of regulatory T cells in long-lasting Graves disease. This clonotype showed up just once. A much larger clone differs by one base, so this may be a read error. There are 15 residues in the CDR3. The authors built TCR beta libraries using iRepertoire HTBI primers and Arm-PCR of CDR3 regions. TCRdb used MiXCR to reprocess the multiplex PCR reads, holding one entry per CDR3 protein. The sample lists around 450,000 distinct CDR3 sequences, approximately 15% occurring once. Time point reported: newly diagnosed GD, antithyroid drugs for less than 3 months. PBMCs provided the RNA from which the TCR library was made. The same data also went into a second study, on T cells in Graves' hyperthyroidism and ophthalmopathy.

The sample here was peripheral blood mononuclear cells (PBMCs), taken at new diagnosis, from a patient treated with antithyroid drugs. This clonotype was obtained from a woman between 40 and 55 years old with Graves disease. V gene TRBV12-3 or TRBV12-4 combines with J gene TRBJ2-2; tentative D call: TRBD1 (5 bases). Here the CDR3 reads CASILPQANTGELFF. In nucleotides, the CDR3 is TGTGCCAGCATTTTACCACAGGCGAACACCGGGGAGCTGTTTTTT.